Presented here are 22 T cell receptor beta chains from one specimen sequenced in a study of T-cell reconstitution after alpha-beta-depleted transplantation in children. The TCRbeta library incorporated unique molecular identifiers. A single record per CDR3 protein comes from TCRdb applying MiXCR to the PCR reads. The data contain over 150,000 distinct CDR3 sequences, approximately 7% of them singletons. Sequencing used PBMCs, obtained before TCRalphabeta/CD19-depleted stem cell transplant. The receptors were sampled from a boy between 2 and 10 years old with acute lymphoblastic leukemia, due to receive a stem cell transplant.

In this sample, this clonotype turned up a few times. The chain recombines TRBV13 with TRBJ2-5; D is unresolved. The CDR3 spans 14 residues. V was cut by 1 base and J by 2 bases, with 8 bases left in between. From germline, CDR1 is PRHDT and CDR2 FYEKMQ (reference sequence). The CDR3: CASSLVHHQETQYF. Here the CDR3 DNA reads TGTGCCAGCAGCTTAGTACACCATCAAGAGACCCAGTACTTC.

This clonotype was counted ten times or more. The chain is built from TRBV11-2 and TRBJ2-7; no reliable D call. The CDR3 has 13 residues. Per the germline V gene, CDR1 is SGHAT and CDR2 is FQNNGV. The V end was cut by 5 bases, the J end by 0 bases, with 8 bases between. The CDR3 spells CASSRMSSYEQYF. CDR3 coding DNA: TGTGCCAGCAGCCGGATGAGCTCCTACGAGCAGTACTTC.

The chain employs TRBV9 and TRBJ1-2; TRBD1 matches 10 bases. Per germline, CDR1 SGDLS and CDR2 YYNGEE. The V and J ends lost 4 bases and 8 bases, in that order; junction bases with no gene match: 5. The CDR3 is 13 amino acids. CDR3 coding DNA: TGTGCCAGCAGCCTTGGGACAGGGGTCGGCTACACCTTC. As protein: CASSLGTGVGYTF.

The V call is TRBV7-9, the J call TRBJ2-3; the D gene is possibly TRBD2 (6 bases). This CDR3 is built from 15 residues. Trimming pared 2 bases from V and 0 bases from J, leaving 9 bases between. CDR1 and CDR2 (germline): SEHNR, FQNEAQ (reference sequence). For the CDR3, the DNA is TGTGCCAGCAGCTTACCCGGGACTAGCACAGATACGCAGTATTTT. Protein: CASSLPGTSTDTQYF.

This clonotype has ten or more counts. The CDR3 DNA reads as TGTGCCAGCAGTTTATCACCCGGACTAGCGGGCGAGCAGTTCTTC. Its protein is CASSLSPGLAGEQFF. The rearrangement joins TRBV28 to TRBJ2-1; 11 nucleotides agree with TRBD2. CDR3 length: 15 residues. The V gene end was trimmed by 1 base and the J gene end by 10 bases; junction bases not matched to a gene: 6. The germline gives CDR1 MDHEN, CDR2 SYDVKM.

This clonotype was detected ten times or more. J is TRBJ2-7 and V is TRBV28, with TRBD2 identical over 7 bases. The germline V gene has CDR1 MDHEN and CDR2 SYDVKM. This CDR3 has 15 residues. V lost 0 bases and J lost 0; bases outside the gene matches: 2. The CDR3 region has the DNA TGTGCCAGCAGTTTATGGCGGGGGAGCTCCTACGAGCAGTACTTC. It translates to CASSLWRGSSYEQYF. Based on the CDR3 plus reference TRBV28 and TRBJ2-7, the full variable domain is DVKVTQSSRYLVKRTGEKVFLECVQDMDHENMFWYRQDPGLGLRLIYFSYDVKMKEKGDIPEGYSVSREKKERFSLILESASTNQTSMYLCASSLWRGSSYEQYFGPGTRLTVT.

This clonotype has at least ten counts. The V gene is TRBV7-8, the J gene TRBJ2-1; the match to TRBD1 covers 7 bases. Germline V gene sequence: CDR1 SGHVS, CDR2 FQNEAQ. The CDR3 extends over 15 amino acids. Germline trimming cut 3 bases from V and 5 bases from J; bases unmatched to any gene: 7. CDR3 region: CASSFPGTANNEQFF. As DNA, the CDR3 is TGTGCCAGCAGCTTCCCCGGGACAGCTAACAATGAGCAGTTCTTC.

This clonotype has more than one count but fewer than ten. This chain uses TRBV9 with TRBJ2-7; D gene uncertain. Trimming cost V 1 base and J 3 bases, with 5 bases left between them. This CDR3 has 12 residues. Germline-derived CDR1 and CDR2 are SGDLS and YYNGEE. The CDR3: CASSVNNYEQYF. In nucleotides, the CDR3 is TGTGCCAGCAGCGTAAACAACTACGAGCAGTACTTC.

This clonotype was picked up many times. The chain uses TRBV29-1 and TRBJ2-1; TRBD2 might be the D (7 bases). The CDR3 length is 14 residues. Germline V gene data show CDR1 as SQVTM and CDR2 as ANQGSEA. Trimming stripped 2 bases from V and 4 bases from J, with 12 bases between. CDR3 in amino acids: CSVERRGRYNEQFF. The DNA for the CDR3 is TGCAGCGTTGAAAGGCGGGGGCGTTACAATGAGCAGTTCTTC.

V usage is TRBV6-5 and J usage is TRBJ2-2, with D perhaps TRBD1 (5 bases). The germline V and J ends were trimmed by 5 bases and 4 bases, with 14 bases remaining between them. Per germline, CDR1 MNHEY and CDR2 SVGAGI. This CDR3 has 15 residues. CDR3 residues: CASSNRILSTGELFF. For the CDR3, the DNA is TGTGCCAGCAGTAACAGGATACTTTCCACCGGGGAGCTGTTTTTT.

This clonotype was counted many times. The gene calls are TRBV7-9 and TRBJ2-7; 7 bases are a match to TRBD1. Germline CDR1 is SEHNR and CDR2 is FQNEAQ (reference sequence). This CDR3 comprises 13 residues. The V segment lost 5 bases and the J segment 6 bases; nucleotides outside the gene matches: 7. Here the CDR3 reads CASSIDRVGEQYF. CDR3 DNA: TGTGCCAGCAGCATCGACAGGGTTGGCGAGCAGTACTTC.

This clonotype was observed at least ten times. This chain links TRBV25-1 with TRBJ2-7, with 10 bases that match TRBD2. Germline V gives CDR1 MGHDK, CDR2 SYGVNS. The V segment lost 5 bases and the J segment 6 bases; nucleotides outside the gene matches: 4. This CDR3 comprises 13 residues. Here the CDR3 DNA reads TGTGCCAGCAGTCTAGCGGGAGCGGGCGAGCAGTACTTC. This encodes CASSLAGAGEQYF.

This chain connects TRBV10-1 to TRBJ1-4; D gene uncertain. The CDR3 covers 14 residues. With 3 bases removed from V and 4 bases from J, the gap between germline ends came to 9 bases. Germline V gives CDR1 WNHNN, CDR2 SYGVQD (reference sequence). The DNA of the CDR3 is TGCGCCAGCAGTGATACCCGGCATAATGAAAAACTGTTTTTT. Translating it yields CASSDTRHNEKLFF.

In its sample, this clonotype was seen many times. The chain joins TRBV4-2 to TRBJ1-4; possibly TRBD1 for D (6 bases). Trimming left V 1 base short and J 4 bases short, with 13 bases between. The germline gives CDR1 LGHNA, CDR2 YNFKEQ. The CDR3 is 16 amino acids. The CDR3 DNA reads as TGTGCCAGCAGCCAAGCGATTGGGGACATTAATGAAAAACTGTTTTTT. Translated: CASSQAIGDINEKLFF.

There are a few counts of this clonotype. The gene calls are TRBV2 and TRBJ2-7, with no clear D. Germline CDR1 SNHLY, CDR2 FYNNEI. The CDR3 loop spans 12 amino acids. The germline V and J ends were trimmed by 6 bases and 2 bases, with 8 bases remaining between them. This CDR3 reads CASRTDTYEQYF. DNA for the CDR3: TGTGCCAGCAGAACAGACACCTACGAGCAGTACTTC.

This clonotype was detected only a few times. The chain links TRBV6-2 or TRBV6-3 to TRBJ1-1, with 10 bases that match TRBD1. The germline CDR1 and CDR2 sequences are MNHEY and SVGEGT. V gave up 2 bases and J gave up 1 base; unmatched junction bases: 7. CDR3 length: 17 residues. In DNA, the CDR3 is TGTGCCAGCAGTTACACCTCGACAGGGGGCCGGAACACTGAAGCTTTCTTT. It translates to CASSYTSTGGRNTEAFF.

This clonotype has only a few counts. The rearrangement uses TRBV29-1 and TRBJ2-1; D is possibly TRBD2 (5 bases). The germline V gene has CDR1 SQVTM and CDR2 ANQGSEA. Trimming left V 4 bases short and J 2 bases short, with 18 bases between. This CDR3 comprises 16 residues. CDR3 amino acids: CSVVIGGLSAYNEQFF. DNA for the CDR3: TGCAGCGTTGTGATAGGCGGGCTCTCCGCCTACAATGAGCAGTTCTTC.

This clonotype was observed many times. This chain uses TRBV29-1 with TRBJ2-2, with unresolved D. The V and J ends lost 3 bases and 7 bases respectively, with 9 bases between them. Germline CDR1 is SQVTM and CDR2 is ANQGSEA. The CDR3 has 12 residues. CDR3 sequence (DNA): TGCAGCGTTGATCGGACCCTCGGGGAGCTGTTTTTT. The encoded protein is CSVDRTLGELFF.

This clonotype was recorded many times. This chain connects TRBV27 to TRBJ1-5; 10 nucleotides line up with TRBD1. This CDR3 has 14 residues. Unmatched junction bases numbered 3, after V lost 3 bases and J lost 7 bases. Per germline, CDR1 MNHEY and CDR2 SMNVEV (reference sequence). The CDR3 protein is CASSLTGGGQPQHF. The DNA for the CDR3 is TGTGCCAGCAGTTTGACAGGGGGCGGGCAGCCCCAGCATTTT.

Ten or more counts support this clonotype. The gene calls are TRBV2 and TRBJ2-1, with D perhaps being TRBD1 or TRBD2 (5 bases each). The CDR3 has 17 amino acids. The germline V gene encodes CDR1 SNHLY and CDR2 FYNNEI. V lost 4 bases and J lost 9, with 25 bases in between. The CDR3: CASSGPEGLGPTVEQFF. CDR3 DNA sequence: TGTGCCAGCAGTGGACCCGAGGGCTTGGGGCCTACGGTTGAGCAGTTCTTC. Complete variable domain (other parts from reference TRBV2 and TRBJ2-1): EPEVTQTPSHQVTQMGQEVILRCVPISNHLYFYWYRQILGQKVEFLVSFYNNEISEKSEIFDDQFSVERPDGSNFTLKIRSTKLEDSAMYFCASSGPEGLGPTVEQFFGPGTRLTVL.

Only a few counts were recorded for this clonotype. The chain couples TRBV11-1 to TRBJ1-1; no firm D call. Germline loops: CDR1 SGHAT, CDR2 FQDESV (reference sequence). The CDR3 is 13 amino acids. V was clipped by 3 bases and J by 2 bases, with 7 bases between them. The CDR3 DNA is TGTGCCAGCAGCTTTGGGGATAACACTGAAGCTTTCTTT. As protein: CASSFGDNTEAFF. Combining the CDR3 with reference TRBV11-1 and TRBJ1-1 gives the whole variable domain EAEVAQSPRYKITEKSQAVAFWCDPISGHATLYWYRQILGQGPELLVQFQDESVVDDSQLPKDRFSAERLKGVDSTLKIQPAELGDSAMYLCASSFGDNTEAFFGQGTRLTVV.

The table lists this clonotype with many counts. V is TRBV27 and J is TRBJ1-1; no firm D call. Germline CDR1 is MNHEY and CDR2 is SMNVEV (reference sequence). The CDR3 contains 12 residues. V lost 3 bases and J 4 bases, leaving 6 bases between the germline ends. CDR3 loop: CASSLEGTEAFF. The CDR3 DNA sequence: TGTGCCAGCAGTTTGGAGGGCACTGAAGCTTTCTTT.